The rows below give T cell receptor beta chains drawn from one sample of a study of beta chain features in type 1 diabetes. Repertoires were generated with immunoSEQ multiplex PCR, while TCRdb's copy carries only in-frame clones and drops some. Of about 650,000 clones listed, roughly 12% are singletons. The sequencing sample was made of naive CD4+ T cells from blood. All receptors derive from a man aged 25 to 40 with type 1 diabetes. CDR3s include the opening cysteine and the closing phenylalanine or tryptophan. The D gene is left open where the match is weak. Rows may omit the clone size; those that give it use once, few, many or a size class.

J,V,size,D,DNA,CDR3
TRBJ2-3,TRBV10-3,NA,NA,TGTGCCACCTATAGGGGGGGCGCGAAAGATACGCAGTATTTT,CATYRGGAKDTQYF
TRBJ2-3,TRBV29-1,NA,NA,TGCAGCGTTGAAGGCGGCGGCGGGGATACGCAGTATTTT,CSVEGGGGDTQYF
TRBJ2-1,TRBV5-4,few,TRBD2,TGTGCCAGCAAGCCGGGACTAGCGGTTTTGAGCTCCTACAATGAGCAGTTCTTC,CASKPGLAVLSSYNEQFF
TRBJ2-3,TRBV29-1,few,NA,TGCAGCGTTGACGTGGCGGGGGGACAGCTTTCGCAGTATTTT,CSVDVAGGQLSQYF
TRBJ1-2,TRBV7-2,few,TRBD1,TGTGCCAGCAGCACCCGACAGGGGGCTTCTAACTATGGCTACACCTTC,CASSTRQGASNYGYTF
TRBJ1-5,TRBV18,few,TRBD1,TGTGCCAGCTCACCACCGGGGACAGTGAACCAGCCCCAGCATTTT,CASSPPGTVNQPQHF
TRBJ2-1,TRBV30,NA,TRBD2,TGTGCCTGGAGTGTACTAGCGGGGGGCTACAATGAGCAGTTCTTC,CAWSVLAGGYNEQFF
TRBJ1-6,TRBV25-1,few,TRBD1,TGTGCCAGCAGTGAATCCCCGACAGGGGACCATTCACCCCTCCACTTT,CASSESPTGDHSPLHF
TRBJ2-5,TRBV7-2,few,NA,TGTGCCAGCAGCTTAACGACAGGCTTTGGGATAGAGACCCAGTACTTC,CASSLTTGFGIETQYF
TRBJ2-2,TRBV18,NA,NA,TGTGCCAGCCCGCTTGAGCAGGGGTCCACCGGGGAGCTGTTTTTT,CASPLEQGSTGELFF
TRBJ2-7,TRBV6-5,NA,TRBD1,TGTGCCAGCAGTTACTTTGGACAGGGGGCATCCGAGCAGTACTTC,CASSYFGQGASEQYF
TRBJ2-7,TRBV28,once,NA,TGTGCCAGCATGGCTACGGGGACGGCCTTCCACGAGCAGTACTTC,CASMATGTAFHEQYF
TRBJ2-2,TRBV7-3,NA,NA,TGTGCCAGCAGCCCCCTCCCGAACACCGGGGAGCTGTTTTTT,CASSPLPNTGELFF
TRBJ1-1,TRBV11-2,NA,NA,TGTGCCAGCAGCCCATGGGGGAGGAGTGGTGAAGCTTTCTTT,CASSPWGRSGEAFF
TRBJ2-5,TRBV20-1,few,NA,TGCAGTGTTGCAGGGGATGAGACCCAGTACTTC,CSVAGDETQYF
TRBJ1-5,TRBV29-1,few,NA,TGCAGCATCTCGGGCCGCGGGGGAAGCAATCAGCCCCAGCATTTT,CSISGRGGSNQPQHF
TRBJ1-2,TRBV5-1,few,NA,TGCGCCAGCAGCTTGCCCGGAGAAGACTATGGCTACACCTTC,CASSLPGEDYGYTF
TRBJ1-2,TRBV27,few,NA,TGTGCCAGCAGTTTACGCCCCTCAGATGGGGCGGGTGCCTATGGCTACACCTTC,CASSLRPSDGAGAYGYTF
TRBJ2-6,TRBV11-3,NA,NA,TGTGCCAGCAGCACTCGAAGCTCTGGGGCCAACGTCCTGACTTTC,CASSTRSSGANVLTF
TRBJ2-7,TRBV7-2,few,NA,TGTGCCAGCAGCCACGTGGGATTGAACTACGAGCAGTACTTC,CASSHVGLNYEQYF
TRBJ1-3,TRBV29-1,few,NA,TGCAGCGTTGTAGGGCAGACGGGAAACACCATATATTTT,CSVVGQTGNTIYF
TRBJ2-3,TRBV18,few,TRBD2,TGTGCCAGCTCACCCTTAGCGGGGGGCCACACAGATACGCAGTATTTT,CASSPLAGGHTDTQYF
TRBJ1-3,TRBV9,NA,NA,TGTGCCAGCAGCGTAGAAATGCCCGGAAACACCATATATTTT,CASSVEMPGNTIYF
TRBJ2-7,TRBV28,NA,NA,TGTGCCAGCAGTTTAAGCAGACGCTCCTACGAGCAGTACTTC,CASSLSRRSYEQYF
TRBJ2-2,TRBV9,NA,NA,TGTGCCAGCAGCCTTGGGACATCCGGGGAGCTGTTTTTT,CASSLGTSGELFF
TRBJ2-1,TRBV7-6,NA,NA,TGTGCCAGCAGCCCCTCGAACTCCTACAATGAGCAGTTCTTC,CASSPSNSYNEQFF
TRBJ2-1,TRBV28,NA,TRBD1,TGTGCCAGCAGTTTTGAGGGACAGGGGAACAATGAGCAGTTCTTC,CASSFEGQGNNEQFF
TRBJ1-2,TRBV27,few,NA,TGTGCCAGCAGGCCTATCGCCACGACTAACTATGGCTACACCTTC,CASRPIATTNYGYTF
TRBJ2-1,TRBV27,few,TRBD2,TGTGCCAGCACCTGGGGTAGCGGGGGGTACGGCAATGAGCAGTTCTTC,CASTWGSGGYGNEQFF
TRBJ1-3,TRBV7-9,NA,NA,TGTGCCAGCAGCTGGAGCCAAAACACCATATATTTT,CASSWSQNTIYF
TRBJ2-2,TRBV29-1,few,NA,TGCAGCGTTGAATGGGATAGCGCGTACACCGGGGAGCTGTTTTTT,CSVEWDSAYTGELFF
TRBJ1-2,TRBV29-1,NA,NA,TGCAGCGTGGAGGACGACTCCTATGGCTACACCTTC,CSVEDDSYGYTF
TRBJ2-2,TRBV9,NA,NA,TGTGCCACCCGGAAAGGGACGAACACCGGGGAGCTGTTTTTT,CATRKGTNTGELFF
TRBJ1-1,TRBV9,few,NA,TGTGCCAGCAGCGCCTCCCCGTCCGGGGACACTGAAGCTTTCTTT,CASSASPSGDTEAFF
TRBJ1-1,TRBV5-4,NA,NA,TGTGCCAGCAGTTCACAGGGAGTGAACACTGAAGCTTTCTTT,CASSSQGVNTEAFF
TRBJ2-5,TRBV30,few,NA,TGTGCCTGCGGGGGGCCCGGTTTGGCCCAGTACTTC,CACGGPGLAQYF
TRBJ2-1,TRBV4-3,NA,TRBD2,TGCGCCAGCAGCCAAGAGTGGGGGACTATTAGGGGGCAGTTCTTC,CASSQEWGTIRGQFF
TRBJ1-1,TRBV5-1,NA,NA,TGCGCCAGCAGCTCGGACGGGGACTGGAACACTGAAGCTTTCTTT,CASSSDGDWNTEAFF
TRBJ2-3,TRBV12-5,NA,NA,TGTGCTAGTGGTTTGGACTCCAGGGTAGATACGCAGTATTTT,CASGLDSRVDTQYF
TRBJ2-5,TRBV11-2,few,TRBD2,TGTGCCAGCAGCCCTAGCGGGGGGGCTTTGGAGACCCAGTACTTC,CASSPSGGALETQYF
TRBJ2-1,TRBV11-2,NA,NA,TGTGCCAGCAGCATTCAGGGGACCCCCTACAATGAGCAGTTCTTC,CASSIQGTPYNEQFF
TRBJ1-1,TRBV2,NA,NA,TGTGCCAGCAGTGGGGGAAGTCTGAACACTGAAGCTTTCTTT,CASSGGSLNTEAFF
TRBJ2-2,TRBV28,NA,NA,TGTGCCAGCAGTCCCCCGGGCAGAACCGGGGAGCTGTTTTTT,CASSPPGRTGELFF
TRBJ2-1,TRBV7-2,few,TRBD1,TGTGCCAGCAGCTTACTTGGCAGGGGGCCCTACAATGAGCAGTTCTTC,CASSLLGRGPYNEQFF
TRBJ1-6,TRBV9,NA,NA,TGTGCCAGCAGCGCGGGCCTCGGCTACAATTCACCCCTCCACTTT,CASSAGLGYNSPLHF
TRBJ2-5,TRBV9,few,TRBD1,TGTGCCAGCAGCCCCAGGGGGCCCCAAGAGACCCAGTACTTC,CASSPRGPQETQYF